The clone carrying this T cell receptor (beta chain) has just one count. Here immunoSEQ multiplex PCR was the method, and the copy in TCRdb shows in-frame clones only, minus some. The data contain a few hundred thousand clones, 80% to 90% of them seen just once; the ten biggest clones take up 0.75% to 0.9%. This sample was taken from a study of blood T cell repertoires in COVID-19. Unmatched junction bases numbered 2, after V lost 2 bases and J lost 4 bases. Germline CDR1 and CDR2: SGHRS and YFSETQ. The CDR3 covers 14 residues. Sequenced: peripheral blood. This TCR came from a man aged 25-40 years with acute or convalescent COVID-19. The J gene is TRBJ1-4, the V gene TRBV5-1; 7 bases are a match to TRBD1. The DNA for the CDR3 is TGCGCCAGCAGCTTACAGGGGTATAATGAAAAACTGTTTTTT. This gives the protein CASSLQGYNEKLFF. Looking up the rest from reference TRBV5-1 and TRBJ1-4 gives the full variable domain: KAGVTQTPRYLIKTRGQQVTLSCSPISGHRSVSWYQQTPGQGLQFLFEYFSETQRNKGNFPGRFSGRQFSNSRSEMNVSTLELGDSALYLCASSLQGYNEKLFFGSGTQLSVL.